These 5 T cell receptor beta chains came from one sample sequenced in a study of regulatory T cells in long-lasting Graves disease. Time point given: persistent/refractory GD, antithyroid drugs over 5 years with positive TRAb. The TCR library was made from RNA that had been extracted from PBMCs in TRIzol. Building of the TCR beta libraries involved iRepertoire HTBI primers and Arm-PCR of CDR3 regions. TCRdb called the multiplex PCR reads again in MiXCR, with one record for every CDR3 protein. This sample carries some 430,000 distinct CDR3 sequences, about 22% of them seen once, and the ten largest clones take roughly 7.1%. Sequenced here: peripheral blood mononuclear cells (PBMCs), sampled when the disease was refractory, from a patient treated with antithyroid drugs. The receptor source for this set is a female donor with Graves disease.

The chain combines TRBV6-5 with TRBJ1-5; D remains ambiguous. Looked up from germline, CDR1 is MNHEY and CDR2 is SVGAGI. V lost 0 bases and J lost 9, with 9 bases in between. The CDR3 is 13 amino acids. Here the CDR3 reads CASSYSISGPQHF. The CDR3 DNA reads TGTGCCAGCAGTTACTCTATCTCAGGGCCCCAGCATTTT.

The genes are TRBV14 and TRBJ2-7; maybe TRBD1 (6 bases). Deletions cut 2 bases from V and 2 bases from J, with 13 bases between. Per the germline V gene, CDR1 is SGHDN and CDR2 is FVKESK. CDR3 size: 15 residues. CDR3: CASSQMIGGPYEQYF. CDR3 DNA: TGTGCCAGCAGCCAAATGATAGGGGGACCCTACGAGCAGTACTTC.

A word on this clonotype: One end of the junction fails to match germline, which may point to a read error. The chain combines TRBV28 with TRBJ1-1; a possible D gene is TRBD1 (5 bases). This CDR3 has 13 residues. Germline-derived CDR1 and CDR2 are MDHEN and SYDVKM. In DNA form, the CDR3 reads TGTGCCAGCAGTTTTCGGGGGAACGCTGAAGCTTTCTTT. This encodes CASSFRGNAEAFF.

The table lists this clonotype with many counts. This chain links TRBV20-1 with TRBJ1-6; TRBD1 is a possible D gene (5 bases). Deletions cut 1 base from V and 8 bases from J, with 12 bases between. CDR3 length: 14 amino acids. Germline CDR1 reads DFQATT; CDR2 reads SNEGSKA (reference sequence). The CDR3 loop reads CSARVGLTDSPLHF. Here the CDR3 DNA reads TGCAGTGCTAGAGTGGGTTTGACAGATTCACCCCTCCACTTT.

This clonotype was detected many times. The chain joins TRBV12-5 to TRBJ1-5; maybe TRBD1 (6 bases). CDR3 length equals 18 residues. Trimming pared 4 bases from V and 4 bases from J, leaving 23 bases between. The germline gives CDR1 LGHNT, CDR2 FRNRAP. CDR3 bases: TGTGCTAGTGGTTCTTCATACAGGGATTGGGATACTAATCAGCCCCAGCATTTT. Protein sequence: CASGSSYRDWDTNQPQHF.